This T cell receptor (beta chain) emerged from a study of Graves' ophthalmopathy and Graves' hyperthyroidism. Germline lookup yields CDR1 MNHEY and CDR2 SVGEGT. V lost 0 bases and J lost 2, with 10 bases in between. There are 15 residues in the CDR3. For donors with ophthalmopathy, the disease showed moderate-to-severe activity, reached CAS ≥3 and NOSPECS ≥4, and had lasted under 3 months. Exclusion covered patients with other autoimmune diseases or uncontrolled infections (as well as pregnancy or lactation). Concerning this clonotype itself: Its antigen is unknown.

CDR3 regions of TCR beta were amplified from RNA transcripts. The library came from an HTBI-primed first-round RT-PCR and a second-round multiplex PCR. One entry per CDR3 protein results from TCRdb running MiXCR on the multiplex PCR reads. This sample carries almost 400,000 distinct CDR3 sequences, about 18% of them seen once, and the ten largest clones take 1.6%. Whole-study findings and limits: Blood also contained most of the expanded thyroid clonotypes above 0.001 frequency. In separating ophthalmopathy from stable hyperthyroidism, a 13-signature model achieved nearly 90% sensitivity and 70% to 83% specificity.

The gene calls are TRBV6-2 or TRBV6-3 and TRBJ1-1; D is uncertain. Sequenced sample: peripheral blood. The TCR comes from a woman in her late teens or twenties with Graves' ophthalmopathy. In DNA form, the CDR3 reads TGTGCCAGCAGTTACTCGTCCAGGCCTAACACTGAAGCTTTCTTT. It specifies CASSYSSRPNTEAFF.